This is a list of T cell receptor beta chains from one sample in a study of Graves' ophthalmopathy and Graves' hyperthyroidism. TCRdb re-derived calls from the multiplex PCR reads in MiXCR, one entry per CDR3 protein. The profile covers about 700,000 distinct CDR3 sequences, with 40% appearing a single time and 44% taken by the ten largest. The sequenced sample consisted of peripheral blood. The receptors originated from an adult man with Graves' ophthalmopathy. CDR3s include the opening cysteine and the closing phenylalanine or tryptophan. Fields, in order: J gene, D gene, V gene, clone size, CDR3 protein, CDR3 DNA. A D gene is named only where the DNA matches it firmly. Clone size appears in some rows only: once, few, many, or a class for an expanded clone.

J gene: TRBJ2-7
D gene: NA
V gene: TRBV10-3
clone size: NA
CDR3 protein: CASSPPQEGEQYF
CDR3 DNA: TGTGCCAGCAGCCCCCCACAGGAGGGTGAGCAGTACTTC

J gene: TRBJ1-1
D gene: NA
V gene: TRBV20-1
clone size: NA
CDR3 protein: CSASPSGSSMNTEAFF
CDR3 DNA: TGCAGTGCTAGTCCCTCGGGGTCCTCAATGAACACTGAAGCTTTCTTT

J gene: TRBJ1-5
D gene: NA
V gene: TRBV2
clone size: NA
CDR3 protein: CASSEPGGAVNSNQPQHF
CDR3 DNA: TGTGCCAGCAGTGAGCCTGGGGGGGCGGTGAATAGCAATCAGCCCCAGCATTTT

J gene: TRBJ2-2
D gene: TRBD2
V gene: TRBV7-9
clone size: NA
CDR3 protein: CAGSRTPGTSAGELFF
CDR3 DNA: TGTGCCGGCAGCCGCACCCCCGGGACTAGTGCCGGGGAGCTGTTTTTT

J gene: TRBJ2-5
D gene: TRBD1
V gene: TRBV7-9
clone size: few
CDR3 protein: CASSQDRARGRETQYF
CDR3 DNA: TGTGCCAGCAGCCAAGACAGGGCCAGGGGGCGGGAGACCCAGTACTTC

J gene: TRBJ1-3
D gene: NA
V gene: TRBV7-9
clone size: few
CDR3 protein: CASSSTQLSGNTIYF
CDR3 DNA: TGTGCCAGCAGCTCAACTCAACTCTCTGGAAACACCATATATTTT

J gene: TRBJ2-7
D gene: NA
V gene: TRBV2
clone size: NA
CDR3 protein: CASRPGEYF
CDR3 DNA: TGTGCCAGCAGGCCAGGGGAATACTTC

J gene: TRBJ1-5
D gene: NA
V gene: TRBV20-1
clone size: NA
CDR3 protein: CSALPIGRSQPQHF
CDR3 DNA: TGCAGTGCTTTACCAATCGGACGGAGCCAGCCCCAGCATTTT

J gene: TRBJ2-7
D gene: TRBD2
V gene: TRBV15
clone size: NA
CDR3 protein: CATRLAGARGYEQYF
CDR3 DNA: TGTGCCACCCGACTAGCGGGTGCACGGGGATACGAGCAGTACTTC

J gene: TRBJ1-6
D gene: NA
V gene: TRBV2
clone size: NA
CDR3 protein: CASSEGDGQNSPLHF
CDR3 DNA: TGTGCCAGCAGTGAAGGGGACGGGCAAAATTCACCCCTCCACTTT

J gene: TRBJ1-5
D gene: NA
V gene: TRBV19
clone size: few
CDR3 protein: CASTGRRDIGSQPQHF
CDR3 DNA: TGTGCCAGTACCGGCCGACGGGACATCGGGAGTCAGCCCCAGCATTTT

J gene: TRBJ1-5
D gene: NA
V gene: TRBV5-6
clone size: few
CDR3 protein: CASSLWGASQPQHF
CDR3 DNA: TGTGCCAGCAGCTTGTGGGGGGCAAGTCAGCCCCAGCATTTT

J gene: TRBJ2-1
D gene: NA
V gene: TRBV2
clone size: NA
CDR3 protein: CASDSYNEQFF
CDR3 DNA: TGTGCCAGCGACAGCTACAATGAGCAGTTCTTC

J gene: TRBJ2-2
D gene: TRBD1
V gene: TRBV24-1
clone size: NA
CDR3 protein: CATSDHRGHDTGELFF
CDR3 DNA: TGTGCCACCAGTGACCACAGGGGGCACGACACCGGGGAGCTGTTTTTT

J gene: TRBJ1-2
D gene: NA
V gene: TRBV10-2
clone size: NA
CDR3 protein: CASSFLGQRLNYGYTF
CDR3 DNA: TGTGCCAGCAGTTTCCTGGGGCAGAGGCTTAACTATGGCTACACCTTC

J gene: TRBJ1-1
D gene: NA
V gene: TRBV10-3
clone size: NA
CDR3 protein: CASSYSHGRENTEAFF
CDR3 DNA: TGTGCCAGCAGTTACTCCCACGGGCGGGAGAACACTGAAGCTTTCTTT

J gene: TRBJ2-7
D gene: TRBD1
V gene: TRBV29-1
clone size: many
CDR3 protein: CSVASGTGSFEQYF
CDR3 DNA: TGCAGCGTTGCATCCGGGACAGGGAGTTTCGAGCAGTACTTC

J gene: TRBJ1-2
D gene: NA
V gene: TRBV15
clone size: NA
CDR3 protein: CATSRGTLYGYTF
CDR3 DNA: TGTGCCACCAGCAGAGGGACCCTCTATGGCTACACCTTC

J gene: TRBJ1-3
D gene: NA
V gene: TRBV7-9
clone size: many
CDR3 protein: CASSLSPGVGNTIYF
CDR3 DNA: TGTGCCAGCAGCTTATCGCCAGGAGTTGGAAACACCATATATTTT

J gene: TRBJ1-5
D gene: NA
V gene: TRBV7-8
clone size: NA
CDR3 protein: CTSSPRRVINQPQHF
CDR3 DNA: TGTACCAGCAGCCCACGGAGAGTTATCAATCAGCCCCAGCATTTT

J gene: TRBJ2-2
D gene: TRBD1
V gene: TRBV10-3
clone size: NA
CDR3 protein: CASSTDRDAGELFF
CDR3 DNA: TGTGCCAGCAGTACCGACAGGGATGCCGGGGAGCTGTTTTTT

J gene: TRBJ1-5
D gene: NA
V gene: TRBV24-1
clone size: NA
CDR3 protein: CASSPAAGRGNQPQHF
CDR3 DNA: TGTGCCAGCAGCCCAGCGGCGGGAAGGGGCAATCAGCCCCAGCATTTT

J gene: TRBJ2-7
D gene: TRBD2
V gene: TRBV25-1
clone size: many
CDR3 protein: CASSGLAAAYEQYF
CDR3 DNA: TGTGCCAGCAGTGGTCTAGCGGCAGCCTACGAGCAGTACTTC

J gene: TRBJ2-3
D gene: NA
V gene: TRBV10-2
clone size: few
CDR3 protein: CASGEPFAADTQYF
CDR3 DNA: TGCGCCAGTGGGGAACCATTTGCCGCAGATACGCAGTATTTT

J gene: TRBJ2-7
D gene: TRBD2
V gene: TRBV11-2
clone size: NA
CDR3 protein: CASSLVSGGVRSEQYF
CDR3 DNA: TGTGCCAGCAGCTTAGTTAGTGGGGGGGTCCGTTCCGAGCAGTACTTC

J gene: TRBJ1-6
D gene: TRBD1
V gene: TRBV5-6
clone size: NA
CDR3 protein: CASSFPGTVNSPLHF
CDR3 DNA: TGTGCCAGCAGCTTCCCCGGGACAGTAAATTCACCCCTCCACTTT

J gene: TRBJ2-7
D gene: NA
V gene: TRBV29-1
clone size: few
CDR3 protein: CSAFSGLRDEQYF
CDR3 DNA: TGCAGCGCATTTAGCGGACTCCGGGACGAGCAGTACTTC

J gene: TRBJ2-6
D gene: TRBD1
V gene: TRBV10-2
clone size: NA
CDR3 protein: CASSAPGQGANVLTF
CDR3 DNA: TGCGCCAGCAGTGCCCCGGGACAGGGGGCCAACGTCCTGACTTTC

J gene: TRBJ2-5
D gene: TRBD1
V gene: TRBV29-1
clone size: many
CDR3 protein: CSVEGQGVETQYF
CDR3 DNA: TGCAGCGTTGAAGGCCAGGGGGTAGAGACCCAGTACTTC

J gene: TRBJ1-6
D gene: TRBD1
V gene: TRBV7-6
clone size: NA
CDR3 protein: CASSPTGGFGSPLHF
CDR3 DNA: TGTGCCAGCAGCCCTACAGGGGGCTTCGGTTCACCCCTCCACTTT

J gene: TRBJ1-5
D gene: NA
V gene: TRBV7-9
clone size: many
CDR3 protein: CASSLSAQRNQPQHF
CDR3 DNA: TGTGCCAGCAGCCTTTCTGCACAGCGCAATCAGCCCCAGCATTTT

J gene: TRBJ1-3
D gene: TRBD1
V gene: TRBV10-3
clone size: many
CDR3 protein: CAIRETGTAGNTIYF
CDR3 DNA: TGTGCCATCAGGGAAACCGGGACAGCTGGAAACACCATATATTTT

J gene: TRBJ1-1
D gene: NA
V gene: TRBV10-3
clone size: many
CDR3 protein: CASSYSRENTEAFF
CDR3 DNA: TGTGCCAGCAGTTACTCGAGGGAGAACACTGAAGCTTTCTTT

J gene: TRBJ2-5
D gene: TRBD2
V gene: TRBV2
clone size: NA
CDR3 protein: CASSPEEAVLAGAGETQYF
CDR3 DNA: TGTGCCAGCAGTCCCGAGGAGGCCGTCCTAGCGGGAGCAGGGGAGACCCAGTACTTC

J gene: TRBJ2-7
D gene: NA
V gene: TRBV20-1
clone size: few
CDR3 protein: CSAREGFLSDEQYF
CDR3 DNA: TGCAGTGCTAGGGAGGGTTTCTTGTCTGACGAGCAGTACTTC

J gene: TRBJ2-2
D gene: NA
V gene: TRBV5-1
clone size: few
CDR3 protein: CASSLSQGDTGELFF
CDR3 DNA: TGCGCCAGCAGCTTGAGTCAGGGAGACACCGGGGAGCTGTTTTTT

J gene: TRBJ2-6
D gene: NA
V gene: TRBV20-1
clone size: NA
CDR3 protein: CSARRDKGSGANVLTF
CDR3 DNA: TGCAGTGCTCGTCGGGACAAGGGGTCTGGGGCCAACGTCCTGACTTTC

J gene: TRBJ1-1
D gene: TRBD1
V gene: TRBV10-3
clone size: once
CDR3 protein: CASNTRQGMNTEAFF
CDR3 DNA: TGTGCCAGCAATACTAGACAGGGTATGAACACTGAAGCTTTCTTT

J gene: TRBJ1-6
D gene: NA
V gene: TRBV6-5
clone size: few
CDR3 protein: CASSYSSVNSPLHF
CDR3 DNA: TGTGCCAGCAGTTACTCGTCGGTTAATTCACCCCTCCACTTT

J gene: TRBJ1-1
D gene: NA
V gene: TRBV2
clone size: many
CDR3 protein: CASTEEGTEAFF
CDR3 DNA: TGTGCCAGCACTGAGGAGGGGACTGAAGCTTTCTTT

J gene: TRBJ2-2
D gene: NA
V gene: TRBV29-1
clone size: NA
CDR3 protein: CSVEPQGNSGELFF
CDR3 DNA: TGCAGCGTTGAACCGCAGGGTAACTCCGGGGAGCTGTTTTTT

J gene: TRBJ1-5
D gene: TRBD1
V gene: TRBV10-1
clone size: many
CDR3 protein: CASSTGVHQPQHF
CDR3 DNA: TGCGCCAGCTCCACAGGGGTTCATCAGCCCCAGCATTTT

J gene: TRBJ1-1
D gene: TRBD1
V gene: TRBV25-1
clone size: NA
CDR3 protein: CASSRTGGSSTEAFF
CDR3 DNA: TGTGCCAGCAGTCGAACAGGGGGCTCAAGCACTGAAGCTTTCTTT

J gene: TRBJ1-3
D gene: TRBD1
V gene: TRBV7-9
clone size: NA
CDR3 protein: CASSPRGPGNTIYF
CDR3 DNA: TGTGCCAGCAGTCCTAGGGGGCCAGGAAACACCATATATTTT

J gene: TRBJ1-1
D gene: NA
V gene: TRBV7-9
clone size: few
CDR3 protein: CASSLTINRGRTEAFF
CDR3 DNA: TGTGCCAGCAGCTTAACTATTAATAGGGGGAGGACTGAAGCTTTCTTT

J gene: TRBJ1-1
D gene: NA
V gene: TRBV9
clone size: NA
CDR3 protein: CASSADSATEAFF
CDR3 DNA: TGTGCCAGCAGCGCAGACAGTGCCACTGAAGCTTTCTTT

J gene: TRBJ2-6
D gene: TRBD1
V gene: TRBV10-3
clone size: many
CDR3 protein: CAISTGQGGPLGANVLTF
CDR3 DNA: TGTGCCATCAGTACGGGACAGGGGGGACCTCTGGGGGCCAACGTCCTGACTTTC

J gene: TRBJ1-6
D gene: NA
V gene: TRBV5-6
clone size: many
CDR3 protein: CASSLARGPSPLHF
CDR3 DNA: TGTGCCAGCAGCTTGGCCAGGGGCCCCTCACCCCTCCACTTT

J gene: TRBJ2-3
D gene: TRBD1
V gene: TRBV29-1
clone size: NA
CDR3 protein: CSVEDGTASTDTQYF
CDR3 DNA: TGCAGCGTTGAAGACGGGACAGCTAGCACAGATACGCAGTATTTT

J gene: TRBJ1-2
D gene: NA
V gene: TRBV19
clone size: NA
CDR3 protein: CASSPREGPYSNTF
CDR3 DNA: TGTGCCAGTAGTCCCAGGGAAGGACCCTATTCCAACACCTTC

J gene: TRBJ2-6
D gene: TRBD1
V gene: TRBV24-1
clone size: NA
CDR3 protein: CATSDPGTGVGANVLTF
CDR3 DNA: TGTGCCACCAGTGACCCAGGGACAGGGGTCGGGGCCAACGTCCTGACTTTC

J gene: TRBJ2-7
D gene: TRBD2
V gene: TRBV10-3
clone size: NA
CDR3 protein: CASSYSVPSGGYEQYF
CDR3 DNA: TGTGCCAGCAGTTACTCGGTTCCTAGCGGGGGCTACGAGCAGTACTTC

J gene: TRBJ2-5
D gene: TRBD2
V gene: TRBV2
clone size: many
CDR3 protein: CASSVAGVSQWMTQYF
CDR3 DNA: TGTGCCAGCAGCGTAGCGGGAGTTTCCCAATGGATGACCCAGTACTTC

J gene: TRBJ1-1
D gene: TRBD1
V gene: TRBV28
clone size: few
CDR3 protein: CASSSPGQPEAFF
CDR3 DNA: TGTGCCAGCAGTTCCCCGGGACAGCCTGAAGCTTTCTTT

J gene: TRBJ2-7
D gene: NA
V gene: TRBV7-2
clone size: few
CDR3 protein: CASSSRRAYEQYF
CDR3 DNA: TGTGCCAGCAGCTCGAGAAGGGCCTACGAGCAGTACTTC